The 21 T cell receptor beta chains presented below share a single source sample, sequenced in a study of Tregs in tolerant kidney transplant recipients. The nonmyeloablative bone marrow transplants came from related graft donors, with transient mixed chimerism. Assay used: immunoSEQ multiplex PCR; TCRdb lists only in-frame clones, some missing. The sample spans several thousand clones; the ten largest clones claim about 39%. The sample here was CD8+ T cells from blood (PBMCs), taken 12 months after the transplant. These receptors came from a human patient who received a combined kidney and bone marrow transplant. A share of the T cells may be of graft donor origin.

As concerns this clone: The DNA ends 3 residues before the CDR3 does, and the rest of the CDR3 is filled in from the germline J gene. The V and J genes are TRBV7-9 and TRBJ2-7; 9 positions match TRBD1. The germline V gene encodes CDR1 SEHNR and CDR2 FQNEAQ (reference sequence). J gave up 3 bases and V 6 bases, and 9 bases lay outside the gene matches. The CDR3 extends over 15 amino acids. CDR3 region: CASSYRGLKFYEQYF. The sequenced part of the CDR3 DNA is TGTGCCAGCAGTTACAGGGGGCTGAAATTCTACGAG.

As for this clone: The read halts 3 residues ahead of the CDR3 end, with the missing end drawn from the germline J gene. This chain connects TRBV5-1 to TRBJ2-1, with D possibly matching TRBD2 (5 bases). The V end was cut by 0 bases, the J end by 9 bases, with 13 bases between. CDR3 length: 14 residues. CDR1 is SGHRS and CDR2 is YFSETQ in the germline V gene. CDR3 DNA, as far as it was read: TGCGCCAGCAGCTTGGTTTTCTTGGCGGGTGAG. It codes for CASSLVFLAGE. The CDR3 reads in full as CASSLVFLAGEQFF.

The sequenced part of the CDR3 DNA is TGTGCCATCCTGAGGGGGGGGACTGAG. Its translation: CAILRGGTE. From start to end, the CDR3 is CAILRGGTEQFF. The rearrangement uses TRBV2 and TRBJ2-1; possible D gene TRBD2, 7 bases. The CDR3 goes on 3 residues after the read ends, and that part is filled in from the germline J gene. With 10 bases removed from V and 9 bases from J, the gap between germline ends came to 16 bases. The CDR3 extends over 12 amino acids. Per the germline V gene, CDR1 is SNHLY and CDR2 is FYNNEI. Drawing the rest from reference TRBV2 and TRBJ2-1, the complete variable domain is EPEVTQTPSHQVTQMGQEVILRCVPISNHLYFYWYRQILGQKVEFLVSFYNNEISEKSEIFDDQFSVERPDGSNFTLKIRSTKLEDSAMYFCAILRGGTEQFFGPGTRLTVL.

This clone is medium-sized (0.01 to 0.1%) by frequency. Read coverage stops 3 residues before the CDR3 terminus; the germline J gene supplies the remainder. The chain has TRBV4-1 and TRBJ2-2, with TRBD2 identical over 7 bases. This CDR3 has 14 residues. CDR1 MGHRA and CDR2 YSYEKL come from the germline V gene. J gave up 6 bases and V 4 bases, and 5 bases lay outside the gene matches. The CDR3 is CASSLTSEAGELFF. The CDR3 DNA, read in part, is TGCGCCAGCAGCCTTACTAGCGAGGCCGGGGAG.

Of note for this clone: The sequenced fragment ends 3 residues before the CDR3 boundary, so the rest is inferred from the germline J gene. This rearrangement joins TRBV11-1 to TRBJ2-3; 7 positions agree with TRBD1. After removal of 6 bases from V and 4 bases from J, the junction contained 10 bases not matched to a gene. CDR1 SGHAT and CDR2 FQDESV come from the germline V gene (reference sequence). The CDR3 consists of 15 residues. The CDR3 sequence is CASSLRDSSADTQYF. CDR3 DNA (partial): TGTGCCAGCAGTCTCCGGGACAGTAGCGCAGATACG. Combining the CDR3 with reference TRBV11-1 and TRBJ2-3 gives the whole variable domain EAEVAQSPRYKITEKSQAVAFWCDPISGHATLYWYRQILGQGPELLVQFQDESVVDDSQLPKDRFSAERLKGVDSTLKIQPAELGDSAMYLCASSLRDSSADTQYFGPGTRLTVL.

A remark on this clone: The read falls 3 residues short of the CDR3 end, and the missing part is taken from the germline J gene. The V and J genes are TRBV13 and TRBJ2-1; TRBD2 matches at 10 bases. The CDR3 runs 15 residues. Trimming cost V 8 bases and J 9 bases; bases outside gene matches: 13. Germline CDR1 reads PRHDT; CDR2 reads FYEKMQ (reference sequence). This CDR3 is CASSARGSGRLEQFF. Partial CDR3 DNA: TGTGCCAGCTCGGCTCGGGGTAGCGGGAGGCTTGAG.

For this clone: The read ends 3 residues early relative to the CDR3; the germline J gene fills the gap. The gene calls are TRBV28 and TRBJ1-6, with TRBD1 identical over 9 bases. This CDR3 spans 16 amino acids. Germline loops: CDR1 MDHEN, CDR2 SYDVKM. V shed 5 bases, J shed 6 bases, and the junction held 8 bases outside the gene matches. Partial CDR3 DNA: TGTGCCAGCAGTCCTTTGGTACAGGGGGCTAATTCACCC. This sequence encodes CASSPLVQGANSP. The CDR3 as a whole reads CASSPLVQGANSPLHF.

A note on this clone: From the germline J gene comes the end of the CDR3, since the read stops 3 residues before it. The V and J genes are TRBV6-2 or TRBV6-3 and TRBJ2-1, with D perhaps matching TRBD2 (5 bases). Trimming removed 8 bases at V and 2 bases at J, with 19 bases between. The germline CDR1 and CDR2 sequences are MNHEY and SVGEGT. The CDR3 sequence is 16 residues long. The sequenced part of the CDR3 DNA is TGTGCCAGCCAGAGCGCCCGGACTGGTGCCTACAATGAG. Encoded protein: CASQSARTGAYNE. Given in full, the CDR3 is CASQSARTGAYNEQFF.

Turning to this clone: The observed sequence ends 3 residues before the CDR3 terminus, with the missing tail filled in from the germline J gene. This chain uses TRBV7-3 with TRBJ2-1; D is possibly TRBD2 (6 bases). V was pared by 2 bases and J by 0 bases, with 11 bases between. Germline V CDR1 and CDR2: SGHTA, FQGTGA. The CDR3 is 16 amino acids. The CDR3 bases that were read are TGTGCCAGCAGCTTATTAGGGCGGGGCTCCTACAATGAG. It yields the protein CASSLLGRGSYNE. The CDR3 in full is CASSLLGRGSYNEQFF.

As to this clone: The sequence runs out 3 residues before the end of the CDR3; the remainder is reconstructed from the germline J gene. This sequence joins TRBV27 and TRBJ1-5; D call uncertain. Germline V gene sequence: CDR1 MNHEY, CDR2 SMNVEV (reference sequence). The CDR3 has 13 amino acids. V was clipped by 3 bases and J by 4 bases, with 7 bases between them. CDR3 residues: CASSFGWNQPQHF. The DNA read from the CDR3 is TGTGCCAGCAGTTTCGGGTGGAATCAGCCC.

About this clone: The read ends 3 residues early relative to the CDR3; the germline J gene fills the gap. The chain links TRBV19 to TRBJ2-7, with TRBD1 matching over 8 bases. CDR1 LNHDA and CDR2 SQIVND come from the germline V gene (reference sequence). The CDR3 covers 13 residues. V gave up 4 bases and J gave up 3 bases; unmatched junction bases: 2. This CDR3 reads CASSSGTGYEQYF. Partial CDR3 DNA: TGTGCCAGTAGTAGTGGGACAGGCTACGAG.

As to this clone: Read sequence stops 3 residues before the CDR3 end, and the germline J gene provides the missing end. The chain carries TRBV30 and TRBJ2-3; TRBD1 aligns across 8 bases. In germline, CDR1 is GTSNPN, CDR2 SVGIG (reference sequence). The CDR3 has 15 residues. Trimming took 3 bases from V and 2 from J; bases not matched to a gene: 7. CDR3 residues: CAWSLGQGPTDTQYF. The CDR3 bases that were read are TGTGCCTGGAGCCTCGGACAGGGACCCACAGATACG.

Notes on this clone: The CDR3 end is not reached by the read, which stops 3 residues before it; the germline J gene fills it in. The rearrangement joins TRBV11-2 to TRBJ2-5, with 11 bases identical to TRBD2. Germline values: CDR1 SGHAT, CDR2 FQNNGV. The CDR3 totals 15 residues. Losses at the gene ends were 6 bases for V and 3 bases for J; bases not matched to a gene: 6. The sequenced part of the CDR3 DNA is TGTGCCAGCAGGCCGGCACTAGCGGGGGAAGAGACC. As protein: CASRPALAGEET. The whole CDR3 protein is CASRPALAGEETQYF.

In the case of this clone: The DNA ends 3 residues before the CDR3 does, and the rest of the CDR3 is filled in from the germline J gene. The rearrangement joins TRBV29-1 to TRBJ1-2; D might be TRBD1 (6 bases). Germline-derived CDR1 and CDR2 are SQVTM and ANQGSEA. CDR3 length: 15 amino acids. The sequenced CDR3 bases are TGCAGCGTTGAAAGGGGGATGGACGGGTCCACGGGC. Its protein product is CSVERGMDGSTG. The full CDR3 protein reads CSVERGMDGSTGYTF.

Details on this clone: The DNA ends 3 residues before the CDR3 does, and the rest of the CDR3 is filled in from the germline J gene. The chain has TRBV6-2 or TRBV6-3 and TRBJ1-1; 7 bases align to TRBD1. CDR3 length equals 13 residues. Germline V gene lookup returns CDR1 MNHEY and CDR2 SVGEGT. Unmatched junction bases numbered 5, after V lost 4 bases and J lost 6 bases. CDR3: CASSFPGGPEAFF. The CDR3 DNA, read in part, is TGTGCCAGCAGTTTCCCAGGGGGACCTGAA.

In the case of this clone: Read data end 3 residues before the CDR3 end; the end is taken from the germline J gene. The chain employs TRBV20-1 and TRBJ2-1; the match to TRBD2 covers 7 bases. The CDR3 extends over 15 amino acids. From germline, CDR1 is DFQATT and CDR2 SNEGSKA (reference sequence). J gave up 0 bases and V 1 base, and 3 bases lay outside the gene matches. The CDR3 loop reads CSARGERGSYNEQFF. Partial CDR3 DNA: TGCAGTGCTAGAGGTGAGCGGGGCTCCTACAATGAG.

The CDR3 region is CASSPGQGGEKLFF. The covered CDR3 bases are TGCGCCAGCAGCCCCGGACAGGGAGGTGAAAAA. J is TRBJ1-4 and V is TRBV5-1; TRBD1 agrees at 8 bases. Read coverage stops 3 residues before the CDR3 terminus; the germline J gene supplies the remainder. Germline V gene lookup returns CDR1 SGHRS and CDR2 YFSETQ. V trimming: 4 bases; J trimming: 7 bases; junction bases outside the gene matches: 6. CDR3 size: 14 residues.

On this clone itself: The CDR3 extends 3 residues past the end of the read, so its final part is completed from the germline J gene. V and J are TRBV7-2 and TRBJ2-7; D ambiguous. CDR1 and CDR2 (germline): SGHTA, FQGNSA. Trimming removed 0 bases from V and 1 base from J, with 7 bases in between. This CDR3 has 14 amino acids. The DNA read from the CDR3 is TGTGCCAGCAGCTTAGCCTCAGCGTCCTACGAG. Its protein product is CASSLASASYE. The entire CDR3 sequence reads CASSLASASYEQYF.

About this clone: The CDR3 is cut off 3 residues early in the read; its end comes from the germline J gene. The chain joins TRBV19 to TRBJ2-7, with D unclear. Germline assignment: CDR1 LNHDA and CDR2 SQIVND (reference sequence). V gave up 2 bases and J gave up 2 bases, with 10 bases separating them. This CDR3 has 14 amino acids. CDR3 region: CASSIRFGTYEQYF. Partial CDR3 DNA: TGTGCCAGTAGTATACGGTTTGGTACCTACGAG.

Comments on this clone: The missing CDR3 end, 3 residues past where the read stops, is filled in from the germline J gene. J is TRBJ1-5 and V is TRBV19; 7 nucleotides match TRBD1. The CDR3 consists of 16 residues. Trimming removed 5 bases from V and 0 bases from J; junction bases left unmatched: 7. From germline, CDR1 is LNHDA and CDR2 SQIVND (reference sequence). CDR3 in amino acids: CASSSPGQYSNQPQHF. The CDR3 bases that were read are TGTGCCAGTAGTTCCCCGGGACAGTATAGCAATCAGCCC.

With regard to this clone: The read halts 3 residues ahead of the CDR3 end, with the missing end drawn from the germline J gene. The chain uses TRBV12-3 or TRBV12-4 and TRBJ2-1; TRBD1 aligns across 7 bases. The CDR3 loop spans 15 amino acids. Trimming at V came to 6 bases and at J to 2 bases, leaving 7 bases not matched to a gene. The part of the CDR3 DNA that was read is TGTGCCAGCAGCCCACGGGACAGCGCCTACAATGAG. Residues: CASSPRDSAYNE. In full, the CDR3 reads CASSPRDSAYNEQFF.